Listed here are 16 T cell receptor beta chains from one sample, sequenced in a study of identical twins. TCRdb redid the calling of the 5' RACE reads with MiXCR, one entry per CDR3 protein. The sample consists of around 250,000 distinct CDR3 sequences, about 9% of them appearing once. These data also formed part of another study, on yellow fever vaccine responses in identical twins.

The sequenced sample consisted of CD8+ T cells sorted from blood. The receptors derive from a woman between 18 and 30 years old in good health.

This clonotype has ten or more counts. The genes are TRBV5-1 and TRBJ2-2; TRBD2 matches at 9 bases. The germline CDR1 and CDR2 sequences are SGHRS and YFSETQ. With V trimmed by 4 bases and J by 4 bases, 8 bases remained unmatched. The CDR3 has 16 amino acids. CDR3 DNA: TGCGCCAGCAGCCTAGCGGGACGAGCGAGCACCGGGGAGCTGTTTTTT. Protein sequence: CASSLAGRASTGELFF.

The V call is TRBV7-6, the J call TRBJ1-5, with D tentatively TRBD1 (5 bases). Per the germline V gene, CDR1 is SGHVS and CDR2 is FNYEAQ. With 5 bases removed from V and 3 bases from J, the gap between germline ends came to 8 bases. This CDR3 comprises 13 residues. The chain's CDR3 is CASSPGVNQPQHF. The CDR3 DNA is TGTGCCAGCAGCCCGGGGGTCAATCAGCCCCAGCATTTT.

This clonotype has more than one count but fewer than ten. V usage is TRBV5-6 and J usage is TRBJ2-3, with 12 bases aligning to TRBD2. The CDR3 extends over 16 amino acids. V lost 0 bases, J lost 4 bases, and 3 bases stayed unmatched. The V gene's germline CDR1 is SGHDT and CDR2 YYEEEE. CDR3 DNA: TGTGCCAGCAGCTTGGGGGCTAGCGGGAGGGCAGATACGCAGTATTTT. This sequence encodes CASSLGASGRADTQYF.

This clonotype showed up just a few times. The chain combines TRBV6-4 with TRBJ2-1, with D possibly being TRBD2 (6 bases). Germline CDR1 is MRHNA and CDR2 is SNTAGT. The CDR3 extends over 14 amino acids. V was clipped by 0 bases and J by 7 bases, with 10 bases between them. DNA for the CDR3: TGTGCCAGCAGTGACTCTGCGGGAACGAATGAGCAGTTCTTC. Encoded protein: CASSDSAGTNEQFF.

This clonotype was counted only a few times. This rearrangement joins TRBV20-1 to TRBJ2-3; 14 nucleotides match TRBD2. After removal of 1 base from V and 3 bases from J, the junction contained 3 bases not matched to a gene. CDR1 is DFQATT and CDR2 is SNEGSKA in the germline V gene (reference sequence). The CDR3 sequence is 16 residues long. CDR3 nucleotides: TGCAGTGCTAGAGGACTAGCGGGGGGGCCAACAGATACGCAGTATTTT. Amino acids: CSARGLAGGPTDTQYF.

CDR3 DNA sequence: TGTGCCAGCAGTTTCTACGAACCCCCGGGACTAGCTTCCGGGGAGCTGTTTTTT. Translation: CASSFYEPPGLASGELFF. The genes are TRBV27 and TRBJ2-2; 9 bases are a match to TRBD2. Trimming removed 3 bases from V and 6 bases from J; junction bases left unmatched: 14. Germline V gene lookup returns CDR1 MNHEY and CDR2 SMNVEV (reference sequence). This CDR3 comprises 18 residues.

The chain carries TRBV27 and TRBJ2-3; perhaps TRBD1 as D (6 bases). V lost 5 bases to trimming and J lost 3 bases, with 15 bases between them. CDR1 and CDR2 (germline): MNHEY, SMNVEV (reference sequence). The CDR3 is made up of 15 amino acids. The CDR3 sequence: CASSTRQETTDTQYF. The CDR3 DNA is TGTGCCAGCAGTACCAGACAGGAAACAACAGATACGCAGTATTTT.

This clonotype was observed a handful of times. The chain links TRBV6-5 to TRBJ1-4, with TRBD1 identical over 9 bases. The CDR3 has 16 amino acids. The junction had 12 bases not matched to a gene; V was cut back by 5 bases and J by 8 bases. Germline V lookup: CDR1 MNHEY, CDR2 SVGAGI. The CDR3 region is CASSNTGTGFKEKLFF. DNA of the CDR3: TGTGCCAGCAGTAACACCGGGACAGGGTTCAAGGAAAAACTGTTTTTT.

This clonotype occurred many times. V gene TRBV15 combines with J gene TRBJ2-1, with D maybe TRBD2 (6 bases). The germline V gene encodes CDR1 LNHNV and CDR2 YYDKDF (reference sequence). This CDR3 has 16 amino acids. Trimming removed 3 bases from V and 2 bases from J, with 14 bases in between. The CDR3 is CATSSAGTATYNEQFF. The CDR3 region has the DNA TGTGCCACCAGCAGTGCCGGGACTGCAACCTACAATGAGCAGTTCTTC.

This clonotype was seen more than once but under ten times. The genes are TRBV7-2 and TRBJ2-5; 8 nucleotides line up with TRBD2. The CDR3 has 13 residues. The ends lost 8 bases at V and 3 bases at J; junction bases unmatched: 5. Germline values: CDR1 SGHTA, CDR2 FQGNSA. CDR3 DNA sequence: TGTGCCAGCGAGCGGGAGTCAAAAGAGACCCAGTACTTC. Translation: CASERESKETQYF.

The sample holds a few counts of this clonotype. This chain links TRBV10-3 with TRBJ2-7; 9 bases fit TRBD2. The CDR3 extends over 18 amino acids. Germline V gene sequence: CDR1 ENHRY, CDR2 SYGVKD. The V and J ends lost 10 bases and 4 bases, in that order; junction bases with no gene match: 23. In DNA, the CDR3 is TGTGCCACCCAAACCTGGGCAACTGGCGGGAGGGTCACGTACGAGCAGTACTTC. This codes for CATQTWATGGRVTYEQYF.

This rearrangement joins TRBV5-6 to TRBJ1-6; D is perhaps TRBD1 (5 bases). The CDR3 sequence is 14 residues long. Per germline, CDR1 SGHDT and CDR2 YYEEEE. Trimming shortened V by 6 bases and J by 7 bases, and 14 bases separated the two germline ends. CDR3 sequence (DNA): TGTGCCAGCACCCTGTGGGGGGGGAATTCACCCCTCCACTTT. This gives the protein CASTLWGGNSPLHF.

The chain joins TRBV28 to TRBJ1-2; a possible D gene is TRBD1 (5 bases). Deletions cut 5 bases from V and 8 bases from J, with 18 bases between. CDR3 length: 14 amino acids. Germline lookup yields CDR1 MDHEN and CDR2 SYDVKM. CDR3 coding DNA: TGTGCCAGCAGTCACGAGCGGGGGATGGAGGGCTACACCTTC. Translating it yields CASSHERGMEGYTF.

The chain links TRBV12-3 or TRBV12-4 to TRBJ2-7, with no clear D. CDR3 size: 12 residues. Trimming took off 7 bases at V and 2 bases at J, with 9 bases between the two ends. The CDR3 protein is CASTFNPYEQYF. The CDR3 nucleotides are TGTGCCAGCACCTTCAACCCCTACGAGCAGTACTTC.

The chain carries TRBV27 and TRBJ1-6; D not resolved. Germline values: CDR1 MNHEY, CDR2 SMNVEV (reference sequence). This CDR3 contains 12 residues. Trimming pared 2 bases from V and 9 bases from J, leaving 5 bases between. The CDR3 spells CASSLRGSPLHF. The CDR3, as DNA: TGTGCCAGCAGTTTACGGGGTTCACCCCTCCACTTT.

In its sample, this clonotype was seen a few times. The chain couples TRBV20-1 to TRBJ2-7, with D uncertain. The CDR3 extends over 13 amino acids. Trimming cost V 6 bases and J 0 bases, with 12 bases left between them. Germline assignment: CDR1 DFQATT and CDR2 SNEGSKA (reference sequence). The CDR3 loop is CSAETTASYEQYF. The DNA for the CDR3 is TGCAGTGCCGAGACAACGGCCTCCTACGAGCAGTACTTC.